This T cell receptor (beta chain) was recorded in a study of blood T cell repertoires in COVID-19. Study-wide background: Samples of COVID-19 (acute and convalescent) were obtained from the United States, Italy and Spain. T cells, B-cell-depleted T cells, or PBMCs supplied cDNA or gDNA.

Per the study methods: Counts of nucleated cells, estimated from reference gene primer amplification, were obtained. Assay: immunoSEQ multiplex PCR; the TCRdb copy retains only in-frame clones and omits some. V, J and clone size were drawn from that table, and D and trimming were deduced from the DNA. The sample contains about 250,000 clones, roughly 87% of which appear only once. CDR1 and CDR2 (germline): LNHNV, YYDKDF (reference sequence). The CDR3 is 18 amino acids. V lost 1 base and J lost 0, with 15 bases in between. The sequenced sample consisted of peripheral blood. The gene calls are TRBV15 and TRBJ2-2; possible D gene TRBD2, 5 bases. The source is a man younger than 35 with active or convalescent COVID-19. In DNA, the CDR3 is TGTGCCACCAGCAGAGGCCCCGGGGAAGGTCCGAACACCGGGGAGCTGTTTTTT. Its protein is CATSRGPGEGPNTGELFF.